This T cell receptor beta chain was retrieved from a study of blood T cell repertoires in COVID-19. The CDR3 sequence is 15 residues long. Germline CDR1 and CDR2: SGHDN and FVKESK. The V and J ends lost 5 bases and 9 bases, in that order; junction bases with no gene match: 12. The table came from immunoSEQ multiplex PCR; TCRdb's copy has only in-frame clones and leaves some out. The repertoire holds a few hundred thousand clones, with 80% to 90% as singletons. The sample taken for sequencing was PBMCs or T cells enriched from blood (not recorded which). This clonotype originated in a man between 25 and 39 years old with acute COVID-19. V usage is TRBV14 and J usage is TRBJ2-1, with 8 bases aligning to TRBD1. Written as DNA, the CDR3 is TGTGCCAGCAGCAGCCGGGACAGGCCTCTCCCTGAGCAGTTCTTC. Protein product: CASSSRDRPLPEQFF.